This TCR beta chain originates from a study of STAT5B mutations in CD4+ large granular lymphocyte leukemia. CDR1 SNHLY and CDR2 FYNNEI come from the germline V gene. The CDR3 length is 13 residues. Trimming cost V 7 bases and J 5 bases, with 12 bases left between them. Controls came from buffy coats of healthy blood donors. Study-wide results and caveats: CD4-sorted patient repertoires seemed more clonal than healthy CD4+ repertoires. Compared with healthy controls (2/35), patient top clones favored TRBV06 (8/27). Main leukemic clonotypes were patient-specific, but 20% to 25% appeared at low frequency elsewhere.

The table came from immunoSEQ multiplex PCR; TCRdb's copy has only in-frame clones and leaves some out. The repertoire has about 40,000 clones, about 88% of them found once; the top ten carry just under 0.35%. Note on this clone: Antigen unknown.

The rearrangement links TRBV2 to TRBJ2-1; the D is unclear. This TCR was recovered from a human donor in good health. The sequencing sample was made of CD4+ T cells from blood buffy coats. CDR3 region: CASMLGPHNEQFF. The CDR3 DNA is TGTGCCAGCATGTTAGGACCTCACAATGAGCAGTTCTTC.